The 14 T cell receptor beta chains in this list originate from one sample, sequenced in a study of cytomegalovirus exposure and HLA in healthy donors. The PCR employed 60 Vbeta primers together with 13 Jbeta primers. Only in-frame clones appear in the TCRdb table, and some are missing; sequencing was by immunoSEQ multiplex PCR. The profile covers approximately 240,000 clones, with almost 85% appearing a single time and over 0.5% taken by the ten largest. Material for sequencing was PBMCs. The receptors stem from a woman aged 40 to 55 in good health and CMV-seronegative.

The V and J genes are TRBV2 and TRBJ1-2; D not resolved. Germline V gene sequence: CDR1 SNHLY, CDR2 FYNNEI. The germline V and J ends were trimmed by 2 bases and 7 bases, with 14 bases remaining between them. The CDR3 has 14 amino acids. In nucleotides, the CDR3 is TGTGCCAGCAGTGAACAGCTACGCGCGGGTGGCTACACCTTC. Protein product: CASSEQLRAGGYTF.

The CDR3 protein is CASSPPGQPQHF. The CDR3 region has the DNA TGTGCCAGCAGCCCACCCGGTCAGCCCCAGCATTTT. J is TRBJ1-5 and V is TRBV7-2; D is ambiguous. This CDR3 has 12 residues. Germline CDR1 SGHTA, CDR2 FQGNSA. V was clipped by 5 bases and J by 6 bases, with 8 bases between them.

J is TRBJ2-2 and V is TRBV18; no clear D. The V gene's germline CDR1 is KGHSH and CDR2 LQKENI. The germline V and J ends were trimmed by 4 bases and 0 bases, with 12 bases remaining between them. CDR3 length: 16 amino acids. CDR3 residues: CASSLTERSNTGELFF. The CDR3, as DNA: TGTGCCAGCTCACTAACCGAGAGATCGAACACCGGGGAGCTGTTTTTT.

The chain has TRBV6-5 and TRBJ1-2, with 8 bases matching TRBD1. V trimming: 8 bases; J trimming: 8 bases; junction bases outside the gene matches: 10. CDR3 size: 13 residues. The germline V gene encodes CDR1 MNHEY and CDR2 SVGAGI. CDR3 nucleotides: TGTGCCAGCCAGCCACAGGGGGAGAGGGGCTACACCTTC. Translating gives CASQPQGERGYTF.

This chain uses TRBV4-1 with TRBJ1-1; no clear D. Trimming removed 2 bases from V and 0 bases from J, with 10 bases in between. Germline lookup yields CDR1 MGHRA and CDR2 YSYEKL. The CDR3 length is 15 residues. CDR3 sequence reads: CASSQSAGMNTEAFF. Here the CDR3 DNA reads TGCGCCAGCAGCCAATCCGCGGGAATGAACACTGAAGCTTTCTTT.

This chain connects TRBV7-2 to TRBJ1-5; D is perhaps TRBD1 (5 bases). V was cut by 6 bases and J by 4 bases, with 16 bases left in between. CDR1 is SGHTA, CDR2 FQGNSA, per germline. This CDR3 has 15 amino acids. The CDR3 loop reads CASSTTGAGNQPQHF. The CDR3 DNA is TGTGCCAGCAGTACTACAGGTGCTGGTAATCAGCCCCAGCATTTT.

The chain combines TRBV29-1 with TRBJ2-5; D uncertain. Per the germline V gene, CDR1 is SQVTM and CDR2 is ANQGSEA. V lost 8 bases, J lost 5 bases, and 18 bases lay in between. This CDR3 has 13 amino acids. CDR3 in amino acids: CSSLPGLQETQYF. CDR3 DNA sequence: TGCAGCTCATTGCCGGGTCTCCAGGAGACCCAGTACTTC.

The CDR3 DNA reads as TGCGCCAGCAGTGAGATACAGGATCGGTCCTGGAATTCACCCCTCCACTTT. Its translation is CASSEIQDRSWNSPLHF. This chain links TRBV10-2 with TRBJ1-6; D might be TRBD1 (5 bases). Between the trimmed V and J ends, which lost 2 bases and 7 bases, there was a span of 18 bases. The CDR3 totals 17 residues. Germline loops: CDR1 WSHSY, CDR2 SAAADI.

V gene TRBV6-6 combines with J gene TRBJ2-3; a possible D gene is TRBD2 (6 bases). Per germline, CDR1 MNHNY and CDR2 SVGAGI (reference sequence). V lost 10 bases and J lost 2, with 22 bases in between. The CDR3 spans 16 residues. CDR3 sequence (DNA): TGTGCCACCAGAAATGCCGGGACTCGGGACACAGATACGCAGTATTTT. This gives the protein CATRNAGTRDTDTQYF.

The V and J genes are TRBV14 and TRBJ2-5; 11 bases agree with TRBD1. The CDR3 is 16 amino acids. With 2 bases clipped from V and 7 bases from J, the junction kept 9 bases outside the gene matches. Germline V lookup: CDR1 SGHDN, CDR2 FVKESK. Here the CDR3 reads CASSQLRTGGSRTQYF. The CDR3 DNA is TGTGCCAGCAGCCAATTGAGGACAGGGGGCTCGAGGACCCAGTACTTC.

This chain uses TRBV7-9 with TRBJ2-7; D not certain. CDR3 length equals 14 residues. The germline V gene encodes CDR1 SEHNR and CDR2 FQNEAQ (reference sequence). The ends were cut back, 2 bases at V and 1 base at J, with 9 bases in the middle. CDR3 in amino acids: CASSLSAQSYEQYF. Here the CDR3 DNA reads TGTGCCAGCAGCTTAAGTGCCCAGTCCTACGAGCAGTACTTC. Full variable domain (missing parts from reference TRBV7-9 and TRBJ2-7): DTGVSQNPRHKITKRGQNVTFRCDPISEHNRLYWYRQTLGQGPEFLTYFQNEAQLEKSRLLSDRFSAERPKGSFSTLEIQRTEQGDSAMYLCASSLSAQSYEQYFGPGTRLTVT.

The gene calls are TRBV6-5 and TRBJ1-1; 8 nucleotides line up with TRBD1. The length of the CDR3 is 13 residues. The V gene end was trimmed by 5 bases and the J gene end by 3 bases; junction bases not matched to a gene: 2. Germline V gives CDR1 MNHEY, CDR2 SVGAGI. CDR3 loop: CASSEDRDTEAFF. The CDR3 DNA reads as TGTGCCAGCAGTGAGGACAGGGACACTGAAGCTTTCTTT.

V usage is TRBV5-6 and J usage is TRBJ1-5; 8 bases are a match to TRBD1. Per germline, CDR1 SGHDT and CDR2 YYEEEE. The CDR3 length is 16 residues. V gave up 5 bases and J gave up 2 bases; unmatched junction bases: 9. CDR3 bases: TGTGCCAGCAGACAGACACCGGACAGGGGCAATCAGCCCCAGCATTTT. Translated: CASRQTPDRGNQPQHF.

The chain joins TRBV7-9 to TRBJ2-1; 8 bases fit TRBD2. Germline CDR1 is SEHNR and CDR2 is FQNEAQ (reference sequence). The CDR3 totals 16 residues. The trim removed 5 bases at V and 4 bases at J, leaving 10 bases unmatched. In DNA, the CDR3 is TGTGCCAGCAGCCAACCCCGGGGGGGCTATTACAATGAGCAGTTCTTC. Residues: CASSQPRGGYYNEQFF.